The rows below give T cell receptor beta chains drawn from one sample of a study of T cell responses to AZD1222 COVID-19 vaccine. Method: immunoSEQ multiplex PCR; TCRdb's copy keeps in-frame clones and lacks some. The sample has about 100,000 clones; 85% to 90% are singletons. The specimen comprised peripheral blood, sampled on day 0 of AZD1222 vaccination. The receptor source for this set is an adult in good health. The CDR3 runs from the conserved cysteine through the conserved F or W. The D gene is left open where the match is weak. Expanded clones are given a class, and other clones once, few, many or no size at all.

TRBJ1-1	.	.	TRBV5-5	CASSLGPDIIMNTEAFF	TGTGCCAGCAGCTTGGGACCCGACATTATAATGAACACTGAAGCTTTCTTT
TRBJ1-2	.	TRBD1	TRBV7-2	CASSLALGTGYGYTF	TGTGCCAGCAGCTTAGCTTTAGGGACAGGCTATGGCTACACCTTC
TRBJ1-2	.	.	TRBV18	CASSPKALGGYTF	TGTGCCAGCTCACCAAAGGCCCTCGGAGGCTACACCTTC
TRBJ2-1	.	.	TRBV25-1	CASSEFDGAESYNEQFF	TGTGCCAGCAGTGAATTTGACGGGGCCGAGTCCTACAATGAGCAGTTCTTC
TRBJ2-7	.	TRBD1	TRBV6-5	CASTDRGGQYF	TGTGCCAGCACCGACAGGGGCGGGCAGTACTTC
TRBJ1-6	.	TRBD1	TRBV7-9	CASSPLTGIVHF	TGTGCCAGCAGCCCCCTGACAGGGATTGTCCACTTT
TRBJ1-1	.	TRBD1	TRBV9	CASSSSGTGSTEAFF	TGTGCCAGCAGCTCCTCCGGGACAGGGAGTACTGAAGCTTTCTTT
TRBJ1-2	few	.	TRBV27	CASSLSAGGYSGYTF	TGTGCCAGCAGTTTATCGGCTGGGGGCTACTCTGGCTACACCTTC
TRBJ1-4	.	.	TRBV5-4	CASSTSTAPSTNEKLFF	TGTGCCAGCAGCACTTCGACAGCGCCCTCAACTAATGAAAAACTGTTTTTT
TRBJ1-5	.	TRBD1	TRBV5-8	CASSLGQGYGQPQHF	TGTGCCAGCAGCCTCGGACAGGGTTACGGTCAGCCCCAGCATTTT
TRBJ1-1	.	.	TRBV7-2	CASSSSQAGVGAFF	TGTGCCAGCAGCTCGAGTCAGGCCGGGGTTGGAGCTTTCTTT
TRBJ1-2	.	.	TRBV12-3/TRBV12-4	CASSFGFLYGYTF	TGTGCCAGCAGTTTTGGGTTCCTCTATGGCTACACCTTC
TRBJ1-3	.	.	TRBV5-1	CASSIGERTGNTIYF	TGCGCCAGCAGCATAGGGGAGAGGACTGGAAACACCATATATTTT
TRBJ1-1	.	TRBD1	TRBV7-9	CASSSRTGVNAEAFF	TGTGCCAGCAGCTCAAGGACAGGAGTGAATGCTGAAGCTTTCTTT
TRBJ2-7	.	TRBD2	TRBV4-2	CASRPSGGRTSREQYF	TGTGCCAGCAGACCCTCGGGCGGGAGGACATCGAGAGAGCAGTACTTC
TRBJ2-2	.	.	TRBV10-3	CAISADRNTGELFF	TGTGCCATCAGTGCGGACAGGAACACCGGGGAGCTGTTTTTT
TRBJ2-1	.	.	TRBV6-4	CASSAGGSGRGEQFF	TGTGCCAGCAGTGCCGGCGGCTCCGGTCGGGGTGAGCAGTTCTTC
TRBJ1-5	.	TRBD1	TRBV5-8	CASSVGQGYQPQHF	TGTGCCAGCAGCGTAGGACAGGGATATCAGCCCCAGCATTTT
TRBJ2-2	.	.	TRBV5-1	CASSLALTSTGELFF	TGCGCCAGCAGCTTGGCCCTTACCTCCACCGGGGAGCTGTTTTTT
TRBJ2-1	.	.	TRBV28	CASSPPLSTLANEQFF	TGTGCCAGCAGTCCCCCCCTGAGCACACTAGCCAATGAGCAGTTCTTC
TRBJ1-2	.	TRBD1	TRBV5-1	CASSLVNSFRSYRDRGLGYTF	TGCGCCAGCAGCTTGGTGAATTCGTTTCGGTCTTACCGGGACAGGGGGCTTGGCTACACCTTC
TRBJ2-5	.	.	TRBV5-8	CASSPQLPETQYF	TGTGCCAGCAGCCCCCAGCTCCCGGAGACCCAGTACTTC
TRBJ1-2	once	TRBD1	TRBV3-1/TRBV3-2	CASSPGQDYGYTF	TGTGCCAGCAGCCCGGGACAGGACTATGGCTACACCTTC
TRBJ2-3	.	TRBD2	TRBV7-9	CASSSTSGRTDTQYF	TGTGCCAGCAGCTCGACTAGCGGGAGAACAGATACGCAGTATTTT
TRBJ2-5	.	TRBD1	TRBV5-1	CASSTDRIQETQYF	TGCGCCAGCAGTACGGACAGGATCCAAGAGACCCAGTACTTC
TRBJ2-7	.	.	TRBV28	CASSLSRSIGDEQYF	TGTGCCAGCAGTTTATCCCGCAGTATAGGGGACGAGCAGTACTTC
TRBJ1-5	.	.	TRBV15	CATSQETGPLYSNQPQHF	TGTGCCACCAGCCAAGAAACAGGGCCGCTTTATAGCAATCAGCCCCAGCATTTT
TRBJ2-7	once	TRBD1	TRBV20-1	CSASTGGNYEQYF	TGCAGTGCTAGTACAGGGGGCAACTACGAGCAGTACTTC
TRBJ1-1	.	.	TRBV19	CASSVNQGNTEAFF	TGTGCCAGTAGTGTCAATCAGGGAAACACTGAAGCTTTCTTT
TRBJ1-2	.	.	TRBV2	CARKGPNYGYTF	TGTGCCAGAAAGGGACCGAACTATGGCTACACCTTC
TRBJ2-1	.	.	TRBV9	CASSVVERTYEQFF	TGTGCCAGCAGCGTAGTGGAGAGGACGTATGAGCAGTTCTTC
TRBJ2-3	.	.	TRBV28	CASSSGASSTDTQYF	TGTGCCAGCAGTTCTGGCGCCTCTAGCACAGATACGCAGTATTTT
TRBJ1-3	once	.	TRBV28	CASSLDSGNTIYF	TGTGCCAGCAGCCTGGACAGCGGAAACACCATATATTTT
TRBJ1-2	.	TRBD1	TRBV5-1	CASSPRQGGFYGYTF	TGCGCCAGCAGCCCGAGACAGGGGGGATTCTATGGCTACACCTTC
TRBJ1-5	.	.	TRBV30	CAWSVLNSNQPQHF	TGTGCCTGGAGTGTTCTGAACAGCAATCAGCCCCAGCATTTT
TRBJ1-2	.	TRBD1	TRBV28	CASSAQGSYGYTF	TGTGCCAGCAGTGCACAGGGGAGCTATGGCTACACCTTC
TRBJ1-2	.	TRBD1	TRBV5-4	CASSWTGEGYTF	TGTGCCAGCAGTTGGACAGGGGAAGGCTACACCTTC
TRBJ1-2	once	.	TRBV5-1	CASSRGDASRYDGYTF	TGCGCCAGCAGTCGGGGGGACGCGTCTCGGTATGATGGCTACACCTTC
TRBJ1-2	.	TRBD1	TRBV2	CASRGTGAYGYTF	TGTGCCAGCAGGGGGACAGGGGCCTATGGCTACACCTTC
TRBJ1-3	.	.	TRBV18	CASSPTGGASGNTIYF	TGTGCCAGCTCACCGACGGGGGGAGCTTCTGGAAACACCATATATTTT
TRBJ2-7	.	.	TRBV2	CASTLRGTTSNEQYF	TGTGCCAGCACCTTAAGGGGGACTACGTCTAACGAGCAGTACTTC